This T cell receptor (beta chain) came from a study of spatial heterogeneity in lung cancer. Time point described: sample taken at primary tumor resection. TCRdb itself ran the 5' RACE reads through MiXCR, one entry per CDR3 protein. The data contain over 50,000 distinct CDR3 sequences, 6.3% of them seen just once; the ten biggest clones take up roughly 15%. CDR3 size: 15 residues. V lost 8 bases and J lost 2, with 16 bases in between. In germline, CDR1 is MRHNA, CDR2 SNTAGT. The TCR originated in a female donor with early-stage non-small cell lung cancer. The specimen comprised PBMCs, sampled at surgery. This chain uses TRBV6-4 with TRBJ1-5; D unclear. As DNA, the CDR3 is TGTGCCAGCGTCAGTGCCGGGTCGGGCAATCAGCCCCAGCATTTT. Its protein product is CASVSAGSGNQPQHF.